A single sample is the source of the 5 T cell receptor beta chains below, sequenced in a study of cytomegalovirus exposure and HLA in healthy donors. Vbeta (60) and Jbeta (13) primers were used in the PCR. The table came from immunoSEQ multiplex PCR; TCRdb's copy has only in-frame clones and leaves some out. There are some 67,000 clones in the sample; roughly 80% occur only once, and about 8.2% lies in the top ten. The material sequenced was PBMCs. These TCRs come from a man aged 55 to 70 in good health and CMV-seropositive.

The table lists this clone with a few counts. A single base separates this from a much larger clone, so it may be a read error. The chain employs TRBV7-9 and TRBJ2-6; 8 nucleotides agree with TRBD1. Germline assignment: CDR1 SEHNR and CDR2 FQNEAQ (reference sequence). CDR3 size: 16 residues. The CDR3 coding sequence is TGTTCCAGCAGCGTACTCAGGGGGCGTGGGGCCAACGTCCTGACTTTC. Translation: CSSSVLRGRGANVLTF.

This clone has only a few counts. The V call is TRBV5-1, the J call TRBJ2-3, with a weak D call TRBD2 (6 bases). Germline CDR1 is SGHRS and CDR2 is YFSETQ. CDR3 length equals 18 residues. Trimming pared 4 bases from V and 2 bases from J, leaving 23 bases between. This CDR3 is CASSGSTRLVLNTDTQYF. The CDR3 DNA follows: TGCGCCAGCAGCGGATCTACGAGACTAGTACTCAACACAGATACGCAGTATTTT.

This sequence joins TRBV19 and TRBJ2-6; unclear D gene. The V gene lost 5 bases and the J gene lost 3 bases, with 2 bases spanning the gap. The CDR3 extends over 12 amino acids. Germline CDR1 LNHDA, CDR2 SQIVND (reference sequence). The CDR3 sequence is CASSRGANVLTF. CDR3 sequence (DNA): TGTGCCAGTAGTCGTGGGGCCAACGTCCTGACTTTC. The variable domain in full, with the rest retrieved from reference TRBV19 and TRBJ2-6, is DGGITQSPKYLFRKEGQNVTLSCEQNLNHDAMYWYRQDPGQGLRLIYYSQIVNDFQKGDIAEGYSVSREKKESFPLTVTSAQKNPTAFYLCASSRGANVLTFGAGSRLTVL.

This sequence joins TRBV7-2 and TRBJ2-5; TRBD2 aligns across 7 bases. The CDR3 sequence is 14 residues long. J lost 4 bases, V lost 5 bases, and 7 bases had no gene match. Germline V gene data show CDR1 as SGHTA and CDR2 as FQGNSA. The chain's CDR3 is CASSLARGGETQYF. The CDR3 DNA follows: TGTGCCAGCAGCCTCGCCCGCGGGGGAGAGACCCAGTACTTC.

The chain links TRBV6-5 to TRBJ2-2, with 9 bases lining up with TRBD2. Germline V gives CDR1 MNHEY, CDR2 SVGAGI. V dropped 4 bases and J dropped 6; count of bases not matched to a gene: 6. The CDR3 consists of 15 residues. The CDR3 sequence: CASSSGGRVAGELFF. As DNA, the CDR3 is TGTGCCAGCAGTTCTGGCGGGAGGGTTGCCGGGGAGCTGTTTTTT.